Below are 27 T cell receptor beta chains sequenced from a single sample in a study of cytomegalovirus exposure and HLA in healthy donors. PCR employed 60 Vbeta and 13 Jbeta primers. Assay: immunoSEQ multiplex PCR; the TCRdb copy retains only in-frame clones and omits some. Recorded for this sample: 150,000 to 200,000 clones. Sequencing was performed on PBMCs. The source of these receptors is a man aged 30 to 39 in good health and CMV-seronegative.

The gene calls are TRBV5-1 and TRBJ2-7; 10 bases map to TRBD1. The V gene end was trimmed by 4 bases and the J gene end by 5 bases; junction bases not matched to a gene: 18. Germline loops: CDR1 SGHRS, CDR2 YFSETQ. The CDR3 runs 18 residues. CDR3 in DNA: TGCGCCAGCAGCACCTTCGTGGCATTAAGGACAGGGGGAGACGAGCAGTACTTC. Translated: CASSTFVALRTGGDEQYF.

The chain combines TRBV5-6 with TRBJ1-5; 8 bases match TRBD1. CDR1 and CDR2 from the germline V gene are SGHDT and YYEEEE. The CDR3 is 14 residues long. The junction had 6 bases not matched to a gene; V was cut back by 4 bases and J by 6 bases. The CDR3 sequence: CASSKDRELQPQHF. In DNA form, the CDR3 reads TGTGCCAGCAGCAAGGACAGGGAGCTTCAGCCCCAGCATTTT.

This rearrangement joins TRBV25-1 to TRBJ1-3, with D possibly matching TRBD1 (6 bases). CDR3 length equals 15 residues. CDR1 is MGHDK, CDR2 SYGVNS, per germline. V shed 4 bases and J shed 2 bases, with 12 bases lying between them. The CDR3 DNA sequence: TGTGCCAGCAGTGCCCCCCAGGGGACTGGAAACACCATATATTTT. Translation: CASSAPQGTGNTIYF.

This rearrangement joins TRBV11-3 to TRBJ1-6; 9 nucleotides agree with TRBD1. The germline V gene has CDR1 SGHNT and CDR2 YENEEA. Germline trimming cut 5 bases from V and 9 bases from J; bases unmatched to any gene: 8. The CDR3 extends over 15 amino acids. The CDR3 reads CASSRGTGTGSPLHF. Written as DNA, the CDR3 is TGTGCCAGCAGCCGAGGGACAGGGACAGGTTCACCCCTCCACTTT.

The V call is TRBV11-3, the J call TRBJ2-7; 9 bases are a match to TRBD1. Germline V gives CDR1 SGHNT, CDR2 YENEEA. The CDR3 runs 14 residues. Losses at the gene ends were 4 bases for V and 6 bases for J; bases not matched to a gene: 7. The CDR3 protein is CASSSGDREFEQYF. The CDR3 DNA is TGTGCCAGCAGCTCAGGGGACAGGGAGTTCGAGCAGTACTTC.

This chain connects TRBV7-9 to TRBJ2-1, with 8 bases fitting TRBD1. Germline V gene data show CDR1 as SEHNR and CDR2 as FQNEAQ (reference sequence). With 1 base clipped from V and 1 base from J, the junction kept 6 bases outside the gene matches. CDR3 length equals 17 residues. The CDR3 DNA is TGTGCCAGCAGCTTAGGGACAGGGTCCAGTTCCTACAATGAGCAGTTCTTC. This translates into CASSLGTGSSSYNEQFF.

This sequence joins TRBV4-1 and TRBJ2-3; 9 bases fit TRBD2. CDR3 size: 17 residues. Germline V gives CDR1 MGHRA, CDR2 YSYEKL. The J segment lost 4 bases and the V segment lost 0 bases, leaving 8 bases of the junction unmatched. CDR3 DNA sequence: TGCGCCAGCAGCCAAGATCGGTCTAGCGGGGAGTCAGATACGCAGTATTTT. Protein: CASSQDRSSGESDTQYF.

V gene TRBV5-1 combines with J gene TRBJ2-7; TRBD1 might be the D (6 bases). Germline lookup yields CDR1 SGHRS and CDR2 YFSETQ. The CDR3 sequence is 15 residues long. With 4 bases removed from V and 6 bases from J, the gap between germline ends came to 20 bases. CDR3 nucleotides: TGCGCCAGCAGCCCATTGGGGCAGGGGCCCAGCGAGCAGTACTTC. Translation gives CASSPLGQGPSEQYF. The variable domain in full, with the rest retrieved from reference TRBV5-1 and TRBJ2-7, is KAGVTQTPRYLIKTRGQQVTLSCSPISGHRSVSWYQQTPGQGLQFLFEYFSETQRNKGNFPGRFSGRQFSNSRSEMNVSTLELGDSALYLCASSPLGQGPSEQYFGPGTRLTVT.

The V call is TRBV2, the J call TRBJ2-1; 16 bases map to TRBD2. This CDR3 contains 15 residues. Germline assignment: CDR1 SNHLY and CDR2 FYNNEI. The ends lost 8 bases at V and 7 bases at J; junction bases unmatched: 5. The CDR3 nucleotides read TGTGCCAGCGGGGGACTAGCGGGAGGGAGGAATGAGCAGTTCTTC. Protein: CASGGLAGGRNEQFF.

The chain is built from TRBV9 and TRBJ1-3; 9 positions agree with TRBD1. The V gene's germline CDR1 is SGDLS and CDR2 YYNGEE. This CDR3 comprises 15 residues. V shed 3 bases and J 6 bases; nucleotides not matched to a gene: 7. CDR3 loop: CASSATGGAENTIYF. CDR3 nucleotides: TGTGCCAGCAGCGCTACAGGGGGCGCGGAAAACACCATATATTTT.

The rearrangement links TRBV5-8 to TRBJ2-2; 7 bases match TRBD1. With V trimmed by 3 bases and J by 2 bases, 4 bases remained unmatched. The length of the CDR3 is 15 residues. In germline, CDR1 is SGHTS, CDR2 YDEGEE. The CDR3 loop reads CASSWDRPNTGELFF. In nucleotides, the CDR3 is TGTGCCAGCAGCTGGGACAGACCTAACACCGGGGAGCTGTTTTTT. Full variable domain (outside the CDR3, taken from reference TRBV5-8 and TRBJ2-2): EAGVTQSPTHLIKTRGQQATLRCSPISGHTSVYWYQQALGLGLQFLLWYDEGEERNRGNFPPRFSGRQFPNYSSELNVNALELEDSALYLCASSWDRPNTGELFFGEGSRLTVL.

V is TRBV2 and J is TRBJ1-5, with 8 bases that match TRBD1. There are 14 residues in the CDR3. With 8 bases clipped from V and 4 bases from J, the junction kept 7 bases outside the gene matches. Germline V gene data show CDR1 as SNHLY and CDR2 as FYNNEI. The CDR3 spells CASGGTGGNQPQHF. In DNA, the CDR3 is TGTGCCAGCGGCGGGACAGGTGGGAATCAGCCCCAGCATTTT. The variable domain in full, completed from reference TRBV2 and TRBJ1-5, reads EPEVTQTPSHQVTQMGQEVILRCVPISNHLYFYWYRQILGQKVEFLVSFYNNEISEKSEIFDDQFSVERPDGSNFTLKIRSTKLEDSAMYFCASGGTGGNQPQHFGDGTRLSIL.

The chain couples TRBV5-1 to TRBJ2-2, with 10 bases that match TRBD2. The germline CDR1 and CDR2 sequences are SGHRS and YFSETQ. V lost 4 bases, J lost 7 bases, and 7 bases stayed unmatched. The CDR3 is 15 residues long. In DNA form, the CDR3 reads TGCGCCAGCAGCAGGCCTAGCGGGAGAAACGGGGAGCTGTTTTTT. Its protein is CASSRPSGRNGELFF.

The gene calls are TRBV25-1 and TRBJ1-1; D ambiguous. Germline CDR1 reads MGHDK; CDR2 reads SYGVNS. This CDR3 has 13 amino acids. The V end was cut by 4 bases, the J end by 1 base, with 7 bases between. CDR3 region: CASSVAGNTEAFF. In nucleotides, the CDR3 is TGTGCCAGCAGTGTCGCAGGGAACACTGAAGCTTTCTTT.

The chain carries TRBV19 and TRBJ2-5; a possible D gene is TRBD2 (6 bases). CDR3 length: 12 residues. V was pared by 10 bases and J by 2 bases, with 11 bases between. CDR1 is LNHDA, CDR2 SQIVND, per germline (reference sequence). In nucleotides, the CDR3 is TGTGCCACCCACGGGGGTCAAGAGACCCAGTACTTC. It encodes CATHGGQETQYF. The entire variable domain, with the rest obtained from reference TRBV19 and TRBJ2-5, is as follows: DGGITQSPKYLFRKEGQNVTLSCEQNLNHDAMYWYRQDPGQGLRLIYYSQIVNDFQKGDIAEGYSVSREKKESFPLTVTSAQKNPTAFYLCATHGGQETQYFGPGTRLLVL.

The chain couples TRBV5-3 to TRBJ1-6, with D possibly TRBD1 on 5 matching bases. TRBV5-3 is recorded as an ORF, its role being uncertain. V was shortened by 3 bases and J by 9 bases, with 13 bases between the two germline ends. The CDR3 extends over 14 amino acids. CDR3 nucleotide sequence: TGTGCCAGAAGCTCAGGGCCGGTAGGTTCACCCCTCCACTTT. This gives the protein CARSSGPVGSPLHF.

V and J are TRBV5-1 and TRBJ2-7, with D unclear. V was shortened by 0 bases and J by 1 base, with 8 bases between the two germline ends. Per germline, CDR1 SGHRS and CDR2 YFSETQ. This CDR3 comprises 14 residues. The CDR3 sequence is CASSLGQASYEQYF. The CDR3 DNA follows: TGCGCCAGCAGCTTGGGGCAGGCTTCCTACGAGCAGTACTTC. The variable domain in full, completed from reference TRBV5-1 and TRBJ2-7, reads KAGVTQTPRYLIKTRGQQVTLSCSPISGHRSVSWYQQTPGQGLQFLFEYFSETQRNKGNFPGRFSGRQFSNSRSEMNVSTLELGDSALYLCASSLGQASYEQYFGPGTRLTVT.

J is TRBJ2-2 and V is TRBV4-2, with TRBD2 matching 7 bases. The CDR3 is made up of 17 amino acids. V was clipped by 0 bases and J by 1 base; unmatched bases: 5. Germline-derived CDR1 and CDR2 are LGHNA and YNFKEQ. The CDR3 is CASSQDPAGENTGELFF. The CDR3 nucleotides are TGTGCCAGCAGCCAAGATCCGGCGGGGGAGAACACCGGGGAGCTGTTTTTT.

The rearrangement joins TRBV9 to TRBJ2-2; no firm D call. V gave up 3 bases and J gave up 1 base, with 13 bases separating them. Germline V gene lookup returns CDR1 SGDLS and CDR2 YYNGEE. The CDR3 runs 16 residues. The CDR3 sequence is CASSGVSRLNTGELFF. The DNA of the CDR3 is TGTGCCAGCAGCGGGGTGAGCCGACTGAACACCGGGGAGCTGTTTTTT.

The chain uses TRBV4-3 and TRBJ2-5; the match to TRBD2 covers 7 bases. Germline CDR1 is LGHNA and CDR2 is YSLEER. CDR3 length equals 14 residues. J lost 1 base, V lost 8 bases, and 7 bases had no gene match. CDR3 nucleotides: TGCGCCAGCGCCCCCGGGGGGTTCCAAGAGACCCAGTACTTC. Translation gives CASAPGGFQETQYF.

The chain combines TRBV19 with TRBJ1-1, with D tentatively TRBD1 (5 bases). Germline V gives CDR1 LNHDA, CDR2 SQIVND (reference sequence). The V end lost 6 bases, the J end lost 4 bases, and 15 bases lay between the germline ends. The CDR3 runs 14 residues. The CDR3 DNA reads TGTGCCAGTAGCGAGGTGGCGGGGGGCACTGAAGCTTTCTTT. Its protein product is CASSEVAGGTEAFF. Filled out from reference TRBV19 and TRBJ1-1, the complete variable domain reads DGGITQSPKYLFRKEGQNVTLSCEQNLNHDAMYWYRQDPGQGLRLIYYSQIVNDFQKGDIAEGYSVSREKKESFPLTVTSAQKNPTAFYLCASSEVAGGTEAFFGQGTRLTVV.

V usage is TRBV27 and J usage is TRBJ2-1; 14 positions agree with TRBD2. Germline values: CDR1 MNHEY, CDR2 SMNVEV (reference sequence). With 7 bases clipped from V and 9 bases from J, the junction kept 14 bases outside the gene matches. The CDR3 is 17 residues long. DNA of the CDR3: TGTGCCAGCACTGCTAGGGAGACTAGCGGGAGGGCCGGTGAGCAGTTCTTC. It encodes CASTARETSGRAGEQFF.

V and J are TRBV2 and TRBJ2-2; D unclear. From germline, CDR1 is SNHLY and CDR2 FYNNEI. Trimming left V 2 bases short and J 6 bases short, with 10 bases between. This CDR3 has 14 amino acids. The CDR3 loop is CASSERFEAGELFF. CDR3 nucleotides: TGTGCCAGCAGTGAAAGATTTGAGGCCGGGGAGCTGTTTTTT.

V is TRBV5-1 and J is TRBJ2-3; no definite D call. Trimming took 1 base from V and 4 from J, leaving 13 bases between them. CDR3 size: 15 residues. Germline CDR1 SGHRS, CDR2 YFSETQ. CDR3 nucleotides: TGCGCCAGCAGCTTGTTTCTAGATTTCTCAGATACGCAGTATTTT. As protein: CASSLFLDFSDTQYF.

The chain combines TRBV6-1 with TRBJ1-2; D unclear. The germline V gene has CDR1 MNHNS and CDR2 SASEGT. This CDR3 is built from 12 residues. Trimming removed 6 bases from V and 8 bases from J, with 13 bases in between. CDR3 DNA sequence: TGTGCCAGCAGACAAAGAACGGGGGGCTACACCTTC. Translation: CASRQRTGGYTF.

V usage is TRBV7-3 and J usage is TRBJ2-7; 8 nucleotides match TRBD2. The ends lost 5 bases at V and 5 bases at J; junction bases unmatched: 14. This CDR3 contains 16 residues. Germline CDR1 and CDR2: SGHTA and FQGTGA. Here the CDR3 reads CASSPTGGAPRNEQYF. In nucleotides, the CDR3 is TGTGCCAGCAGCCCGACGGGGGGGGCCCCTCGGAACGAGCAGTACTTC. The full variable domain, completed using reference TRBV7-3 and TRBJ2-7, is GAGVSQTPSNKVTEKGKYVELRCDPISGHTALYWYRQSLGQGPEFLIYFQGTGAADDSGLPNDRFFAVRPEGSVSTLKIQRTERGDSAVYLCASSPTGGAPRNEQYFGPGTRLTVT.

This chain joins TRBV9 and TRBJ2-1; tentative D call: TRBD2 (5 bases). CDR3 length: 14 residues. Germline V gene lookup returns CDR1 SGDLS and CDR2 YYNGEE. V lost 6 bases to trimming and J lost 8 bases, with 18 bases between them. The CDR3 DNA sequence: TGTGCCAGCACCTGGCTGGAGGAGTTGGATGAGCAGTTCTTC. It encodes CASTWLEELDEQFF.